This entry features one TCR beta chain sequence. The CDR3 length is 14 residues. V was pared by 4 bases and J by 4 bases, with 2 bases of the junction left unmatched. Original processing methods: The authors estimated nucleated cell counts from reference gene primer amplification. Profiling relied on immunoSEQ multiplex PCR, and the TCRdb table lists in-frame clones only, not all of them. V and J calls and clone size are copied from that table; D and trimming were computed from the DNA. The sample yields 190,000 or so clones, approximately 85% seen once. This sample was taken from a study of blood T cell repertoires in COVID-19. On the study more broadly: The United States, Italy and Spain supplied acute and convalescent COVID-19 samples. The analysed material was cDNA or gDNA that came from T cells, B-cell-depleted T cells, or PBMCs.

The chain combines TRBV23-1 with TRBJ1-4; 8 bases match TRBD1. TRBV23-1 is labeled an ORF, and its function is uncertain. This receptor was taken from a woman older than 75 with acute or convalescent COVID-19. The sequenced material came from peripheral blood. The CDR3 region is CASSPTGDNEKLFF. The DNA for the CDR3 is TGCGCCAGCAGTCCGACAGGGGATAATGAAAAACTGTTTTTT.